A single sample is the source of the 18 T cell receptor beta chains below, sequenced in a study of cytomegalovirus exposure and HLA in healthy donors. In the PCR, 60 Vbeta and 13 Jbeta primers were used. TCRdb's copy holds only in-frame clones and misses some; the assay was immunoSEQ multiplex PCR. The table lists 200,000 to 250,000 clones. Input material: PBMCs. All receptors come from a woman in her 30s in good health and CMV-seropositive.

The chain uses TRBV5-1 and TRBJ2-1, with TRBD2 matching 8 bases. The germline CDR1 and CDR2 sequences are SGHRS and YFSETQ. J lost 6 bases, V lost 0 bases, and 8 bases had no gene match. The CDR3 has 16 amino acids. The CDR3 protein is CASSLEWLAGPNEQFF. The CDR3 region has the DNA TGCGCCAGCAGCTTGGAATGGCTAGCGGGCCCCAATGAGCAGTTCTTC.

V and J are TRBV7-9 and TRBJ2-3; D unclear. The CDR3 extends over 14 amino acids. Trimming took 6 bases from V and 2 from J, leaving 12 bases between them. Germline CDR1 SEHNR, CDR2 FQNEAQ (reference sequence). Here the CDR3 DNA reads TGTGCCAGCAGTTTACGGGTAAACACAGATACGCAGTATTTT. This encodes CASSLRVNTDTQYF. Complete variable domain (other parts from reference TRBV7-9 and TRBJ2-3): DTGVSQNPRHKITKRGQNVTFRCDPISEHNRLYWYRQTLGQGPEFLTYFQNEAQLEKSRLLSDRFSAERPKGSFSTLEIQRTEQGDSAMYLCASSLRVNTDTQYFGPGTRLTVL.

This chain connects TRBV11-3 to TRBJ2-1; D gene uncertain. The germline V gene has CDR1 SGHNT and CDR2 YENEEA. The V end lost 1 base, the J end lost 12 bases, and 13 bases lay between the germline ends. The CDR3 has 13 residues. This chain's CDR3 is CASSLGAQAGQFF. Here the CDR3 DNA reads TGTGCCAGCAGCTTAGGAGCCCAGGCCGGGCAGTTCTTC. The full variable domain, with the rest looked up from reference TRBV11-3 and TRBJ2-1, is EAGVVQSPRYKIIEKKQPVAFWCNPISGHNTLYWYLQNLGQGPELLIRYENEEAVDDSQLPKDRFSAERLKGVDSTLKIQPAELGDSAVYLCASSLGAQAGQFFGPGTRLTVL.

The chain links TRBV7-8 to TRBJ1-2; D unresolved. The CDR3 is 14 residues long. The germline gives CDR1 SGHVS, CDR2 FQNEAQ. V was shortened by 0 bases and J by 4 bases, with 9 bases between the two germline ends. The DNA for the CDR3 is TGTGCCAGCAGCTTAGCGGTTCCGGGCTATGGCTACACCTTC. Residues: CASSLAVPGYGYTF.

J is TRBJ1-2 and V is TRBV6-6, with 8 bases aligning to TRBD1. The CDR3 sequence is 16 residues long. V gave up 6 bases and J gave up 6 bases; unmatched junction bases: 15. Per germline, CDR1 MNHNY and CDR2 SVGAGI (reference sequence). Here the CDR3 DNA reads TGTGCCAGCAGCCGCCGACAGGGGATCGTTGGAAATGGCTACACCTTC. It yields the protein CASSRRQGIVGNGYTF.

The chain carries TRBV7-8 and TRBJ1-6; the match to TRBD1 covers 9 bases. The CDR3 loop spans 17 amino acids. Germline trimming cut 5 bases from V and 3 bases from J; bases unmatched to any gene: 8. In germline, CDR1 is SGHVS, CDR2 FQNEAQ. The CDR3 DNA reads as TGTGCCAGCAGCGCCGGACAGGGGAATCTCTATAATTCACCCCTCCACTTT. Translation: CASSAGQGNLYNSPLHF.

V gene TRBV2 combines with J gene TRBJ2-3; weak D call: TRBD1 (6 bases). CDR3 length: 13 amino acids. Germline V CDR1 and CDR2: SNHLY, FYNNEI. V lost 10 bases to trimming and J lost 1 base, with 12 bases between them. The chain's CDR3 is CANGGQRTDTQYF. The CDR3 bases are TGTGCCAATGGGGGCCAGCGCACAGATACGCAGTATTTT.

The chain recombines TRBV6-5 with TRBJ1-2; a weak D match, TRBD1 (5 bases). Germline V gene sequence: CDR1 MNHEY, CDR2 SVGAGI. With 5 bases removed from V and 7 bases from J, the gap between germline ends came to 14 bases. The CDR3 runs to 13 residues. CDR3 residues: CASSQQVVGGYTF. The CDR3 DNA reads TGTGCCAGCAGTCAACAGGTAGTGGGTGGCTACACCTTC.

V gene TRBV5-6 combines with J gene TRBJ2-1; the match to TRBD2 covers 11 bases. Germline V lookup: CDR1 SGHDT, CDR2 YYEEEE. V was clipped by 2 bases and J by 3 bases; unmatched bases: 7. The CDR3 has 17 amino acids. CDR3 protein: CASSLRPSGRNYNEQFF. The CDR3, as DNA: TGTGCCAGCAGCTTACGTCCTAGCGGGAGGAACTACAATGAGCAGTTCTTC.

V is TRBV6-1 and J is TRBJ1-1, with TRBD1 as a possible D gene (5 bases). The CDR3 length is 13 residues. Deletions cut 5 bases from V and 10 bases from J, with 17 bases between. The germline CDR1 and CDR2 sequences are MNHNS and SASEGT. The CDR3: CASSTIGTRAAFF. The CDR3 bases are TGTGCCAGCAGTACCATCGGGACTAGGGCAGCTTTCTTT.

V and J are TRBV27 and TRBJ1-5; D not resolved. The V and J ends lost 0 bases and 0 bases respectively, with 6 bases between them. The germline CDR1 and CDR2 sequences are MNHEY and SMNVEV (reference sequence). The CDR3 consists of 15 residues. In DNA form, the CDR3 reads TGTGCCAGCAGTTTATCGCCAGATAGCAATCAGCCCCAGCATTTT. It translates to CASSLSPDSNQPQHF.

CDR3: CASSPPDSVYGYTF. Here the CDR3 DNA reads TGTGCCAGCTCACCACCGGACTCGGTTTATGGCTACACCTTC. The V and J genes are TRBV18 and TRBJ1-2; D is uncertain. Germline V gene data show CDR1 as KGHSH and CDR2 as LQKENI. The CDR3 extends over 14 amino acids. Trimming pared 0 bases from V and 5 bases from J, leaving 10 bases between.

The J gene is TRBJ2-1, the V gene TRBV5-1, with TRBD2 matching 10 bases. Trimming took 5 bases from V and 8 from J; bases not matched to a gene: 10. This CDR3 is 15 amino acids long. Germline V gene sequence: CDR1 SGHRS, CDR2 YFSETQ. The CDR3 here is CASSRASGRTYEQFF. The CDR3 coding sequence is TGCGCCAGCAGTCGTGCTAGCGGGAGAACGTATGAGCAGTTCTTC.

The rearrangement uses TRBV7-8 and TRBJ1-2; TRBD1 is a possible D gene (6 bases). This CDR3 is built from 16 residues. CDR1 is SGHVS and CDR2 is FQNEAQ in the germline V gene. The germline V and J ends were trimmed by 6 bases and 4 bases, with 21 bases remaining between them. Written as DNA, the CDR3 is TGTGCCAGCAGTCCTTTTGTCCCAGGGGCTGGCTATGGCTACACCTTC. Protein sequence: CASSPFVPGAGYGYTF.

The gene calls are TRBV28 and TRBJ1-1; D is possibly TRBD1 (6 bases). The CDR3 is 11 residues long. V lost 8 bases to trimming and J lost 4 bases, with 8 bases between them. The germline V gene encodes CDR1 MDHEN and CDR2 SYDVKM. In nucleotides, the CDR3 is TGTGCCAGCGGCAGGGGCACTGAAGCTTTCTTT. Its translation is CASGRGTEAFF.

The gene calls are TRBV11-1 and TRBJ2-1; D is possibly TRBD1 (6 bases). Trimming removed 2 bases from V and 3 bases from J, with 14 bases in between. The germline V gene encodes CDR1 SGHAT and CDR2 FQDESV (reference sequence). This CDR3 comprises 16 residues. The chain's CDR3 is CASSLFRTASYNEQFF. CDR3 bases: TGTGCCAGCAGCTTATTCCGGACAGCGAGCTACAATGAGCAGTTCTTC. The whole variable domain, remainder taken from reference TRBV11-1 and TRBJ2-1, is EAEVAQSPRYKITEKSQAVAFWCDPISGHATLYWYRQILGQGPELLVQFQDESVVDDSQLPKDRFSAERLKGVDSTLKIQPAELGDSAMYLCASSLFRTASYNEQFFGPGTRLTVL.

In nucleotides, the CDR3 is TGCGCCAGCAGCTTCCCCGAGGAGCAGTGGTTCAATGAGCAGTTCTTC. This translates into CASSFPEEQWFNEQFF. The chain uses TRBV5-1 and TRBJ2-1; D is unresolved. Between the trimmed V and J ends, which lost 2 bases and 6 bases, there was a span of 18 bases. The CDR3 is 16 amino acids. Per the germline V gene, CDR1 is SGHRS and CDR2 is YFSETQ.

V is TRBV5-1 and J is TRBJ1-2; 9 nucleotides agree with TRBD1. The CDR3 sequence is 15 residues long. Losses at the gene ends were 4 bases for V and 5 bases for J; bases not matched to a gene: 9. The germline V gene encodes CDR1 SGHRS and CDR2 YFSETQ. The CDR3 loop is CASSPETGGRYGYTF. In DNA form, the CDR3 reads TGCGCCAGCAGCCCCGAGACAGGGGGGAGGTATGGCTACACCTTC.